The text below deals with one TCR beta chain. As yet, its antigen is unknown. This CDR3 region has 15 residues. Trimming pared 1 base from V and 4 bases from J, leaving 13 bases between. Germline CDR1 and CDR2: SGHVS and FQNEAQ. Here immunoSEQ multiplex PCR was the method, and the copy in TCRdb shows in-frame clones only, minus some. This table holds tens of thousands of clones, 65% to 80% found once. The sample comes from a study of vaccination effects on CD4 cells after COVID-19. Study observations and caveats: Common cold coronavirus cross-reactivity was shown by only 1 of 255 vaccine-induced clones in healthy vaccinees. Marked clonal contraction of infection- and vaccine-induced clones was seen late after vaccination.

It was after approximately 11 days of culture that CD4+ T cells were isolated. Participants were vaccinated with two doses of either the BNT162b2 or mRNA-1273 vaccine. Negative nucleocapsid antibody tests before and after vaccination confirmed no previous SARS-CoV-2 infection. The sequenced sample was CD4+ T cells from PBMCs cultured without peptide, obtained after COVID-19 vaccination. The sequence derives from a human donor who received a COVID-19 vaccine. The V call is TRBV7-8, the J call TRBJ1-2; D is unclear. In DNA form, the CDR3 reads TGTGCCAGCAGCTTAGTCTTAGGTCCCTCCTATGGCTACACCTTC. Amino acid sequence: CASSLVLGPSYGYTF.